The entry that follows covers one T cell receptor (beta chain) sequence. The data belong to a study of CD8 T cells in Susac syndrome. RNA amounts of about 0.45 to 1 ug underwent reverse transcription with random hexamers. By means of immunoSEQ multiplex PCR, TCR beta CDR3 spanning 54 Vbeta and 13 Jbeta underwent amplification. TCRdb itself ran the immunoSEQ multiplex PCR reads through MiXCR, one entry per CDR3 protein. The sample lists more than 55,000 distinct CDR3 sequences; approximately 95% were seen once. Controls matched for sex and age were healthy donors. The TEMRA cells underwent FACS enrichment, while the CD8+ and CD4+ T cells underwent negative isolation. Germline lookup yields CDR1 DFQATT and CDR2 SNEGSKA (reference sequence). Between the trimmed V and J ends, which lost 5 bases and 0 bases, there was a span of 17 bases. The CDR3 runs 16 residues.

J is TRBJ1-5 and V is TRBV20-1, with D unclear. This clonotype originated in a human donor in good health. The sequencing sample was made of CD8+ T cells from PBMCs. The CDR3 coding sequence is TGCAGTGCTCCAGTGTGGGTGGATATTAGCAATCAGCCCCAGCATTTT. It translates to CSAPVWVDISNQPQHF.